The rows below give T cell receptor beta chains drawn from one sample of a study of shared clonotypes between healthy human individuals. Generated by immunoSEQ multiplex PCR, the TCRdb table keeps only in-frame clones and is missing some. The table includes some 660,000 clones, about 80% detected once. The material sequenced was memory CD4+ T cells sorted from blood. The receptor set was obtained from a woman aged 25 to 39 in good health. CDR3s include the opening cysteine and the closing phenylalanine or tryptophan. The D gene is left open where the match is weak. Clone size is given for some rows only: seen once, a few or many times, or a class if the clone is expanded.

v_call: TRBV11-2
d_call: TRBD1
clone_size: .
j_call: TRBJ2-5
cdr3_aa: CASSLEQGELRAQYF
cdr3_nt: TGTGCCAGCAGCTTAGAACAGGGGGAGCTAAGGGCCCAGTACTTC

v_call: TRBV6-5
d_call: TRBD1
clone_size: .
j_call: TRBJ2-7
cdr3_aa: CASSSPGQGALGEQYF
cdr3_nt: TGTGCCAGCAGTTCACCGGGACAGGGGGCTCTAGGCGAGCAGTACTTC

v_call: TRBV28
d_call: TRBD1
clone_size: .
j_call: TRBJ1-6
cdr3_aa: CASSLQGDSPLHF
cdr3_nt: TGTGCCAGCAGTCTACAGGGGGATTCACCCCTCCACTTT

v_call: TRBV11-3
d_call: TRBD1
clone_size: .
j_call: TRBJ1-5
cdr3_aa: CASSLGQGAAMAQHF
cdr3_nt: TGTGCCAGCAGCTTAGGACAGGGGGCTGCTATGGCCCAGCATTTT

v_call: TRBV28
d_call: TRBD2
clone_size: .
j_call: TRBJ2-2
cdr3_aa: CASCSAGVTGELFF
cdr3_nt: TGTGCCAGCTGTTCAGCGGGAGTCACCGGGGAGCTGTTTTTT

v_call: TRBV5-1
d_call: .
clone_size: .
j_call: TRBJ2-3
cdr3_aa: CASSLFLGTDTQYF
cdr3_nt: TGCGCCAGCAGCTTGTTTCTCGGCACAGATACGCAGTATTTT

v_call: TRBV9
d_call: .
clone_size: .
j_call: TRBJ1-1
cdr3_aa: CASSQGANLMNTEAFF
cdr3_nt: TGTGCCAGCAGCCAAGGGGCGAACCTAATGAACACTGAAGCTTTCTTT

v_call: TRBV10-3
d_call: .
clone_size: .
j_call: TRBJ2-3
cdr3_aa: CAISQDWSGADTQYF
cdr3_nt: TGTGCCATAAGCCAGGACTGGAGTGGGGCAGATACGCAGTATTTT

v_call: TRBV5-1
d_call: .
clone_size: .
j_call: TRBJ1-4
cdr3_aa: CASSLLGTENEKLFF
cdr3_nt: TGCGCCAGCAGCTTGCTCGGGACGGAGAATGAAAAACTGTTTTTT

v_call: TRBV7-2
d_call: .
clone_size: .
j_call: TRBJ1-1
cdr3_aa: CASSSPPGRVTEAFF
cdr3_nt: TGTGCCAGCAGCTCGCCTCCCGGGAGGGTCACTGAAGCTTTCTTT

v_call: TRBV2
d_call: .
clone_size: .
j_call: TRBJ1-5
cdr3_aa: CASTPGLNQPQHF
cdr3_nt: TGTGCCAGCACTCCGGGGCTGAATCAGCCCCAGCATTTT

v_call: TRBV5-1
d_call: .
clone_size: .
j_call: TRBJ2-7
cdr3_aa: CASSLIVWRAGSSYEQYF
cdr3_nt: TGCGCCAGCAGCTTGATCGTCTGGAGGGCAGGATCCTCCTACGAGCAGTACTTC

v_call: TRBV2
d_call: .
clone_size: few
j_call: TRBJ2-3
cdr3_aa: CASNGQLSTDTQYF
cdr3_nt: TGTGCCAGCAACGGACAGCTTAGCACAGATACGCAGTATTTT

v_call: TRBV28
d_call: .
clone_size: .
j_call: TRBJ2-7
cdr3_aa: CASSLWGRHHEQYF
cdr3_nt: TGTGCCAGCAGTTTATGGGGACGTCACCACGAGCAGTACTTC

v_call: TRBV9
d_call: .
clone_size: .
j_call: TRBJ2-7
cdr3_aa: CASSVGWGGYYEQYF
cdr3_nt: TGTGCCAGCAGCGTAGGCTGGGGCGGTTACTACGAGCAGTACTTC

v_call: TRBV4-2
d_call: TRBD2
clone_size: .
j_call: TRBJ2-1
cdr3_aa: CASSQEVAGEYNEQFF
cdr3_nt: TGTGCCAGCAGCCAAGAGGTAGCGGGAGAATACAATGAGCAGTTCTTC

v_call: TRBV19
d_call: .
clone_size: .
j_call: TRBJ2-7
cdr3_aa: CASSISLFGAYEQYF
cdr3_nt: TGTGCCAGTAGTATATCGTTATTTGGGGCCTACGAGCAGTACTTC

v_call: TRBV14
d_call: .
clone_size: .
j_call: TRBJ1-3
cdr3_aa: CASSQVQGRGHTIYF
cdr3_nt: TGTGCCAGCAGCCAAGTTCAGGGGAGAGGGCACACCATATATTTT

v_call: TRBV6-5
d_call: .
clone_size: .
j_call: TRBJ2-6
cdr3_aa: CASGVHSGANVLTF
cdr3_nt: TGTGCCAGCGGAGTCCACTCTGGGGCCAACGTCCTGACTTTC

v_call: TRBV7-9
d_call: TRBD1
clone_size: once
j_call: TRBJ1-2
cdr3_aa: CASSGPGTGANYGYTF
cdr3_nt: TGTGCCAGCAGCGGACCCGGGACAGGGGCTAACTATGGCTACACCTTC

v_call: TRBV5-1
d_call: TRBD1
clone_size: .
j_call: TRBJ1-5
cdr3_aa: CASSLDGTVGQPQHF
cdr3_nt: TGCGCCAGCAGCTTGGACGGGACAGTCGGTCAGCCCCAGCATTTT

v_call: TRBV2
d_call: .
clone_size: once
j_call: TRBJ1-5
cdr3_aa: CASSGNTGDQPQHF
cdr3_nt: TGTGCCAGCAGTGGTAACACGGGAGATCAGCCCCAGCATTTT

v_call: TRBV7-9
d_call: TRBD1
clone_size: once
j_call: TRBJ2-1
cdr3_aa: CASSRPRQGPIRYYNEQFF
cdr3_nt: TGTGCCAGCAGCCGTCCCAGACAGGGACCTATTCGCTACTACAATGAGCAGTTCTTC

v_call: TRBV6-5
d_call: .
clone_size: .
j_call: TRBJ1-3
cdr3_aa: CASSSTEGNTIYF
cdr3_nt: TGTGCCAGCAGTTCCACAGAAGGAAACACCATATATTTT

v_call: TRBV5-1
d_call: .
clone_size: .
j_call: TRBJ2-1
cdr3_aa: CASSKSSASYNEQFF
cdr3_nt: TGCGCCAGCAGCAAATCTAGCGCCTCCTACAATGAGCAGTTCTTC

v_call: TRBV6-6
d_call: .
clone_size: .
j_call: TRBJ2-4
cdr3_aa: CASSYSDSNKNIQYF
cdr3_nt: TGTGCCAGCAGTTACTCGGACAGCAACAAAAACATTCAGTACTTC

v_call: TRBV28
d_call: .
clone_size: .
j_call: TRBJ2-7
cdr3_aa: CASSFAQGSYEQYF
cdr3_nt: TGTGCCAGCAGTTTCGCCCAGGGGTCCTACGAGCAGTACTTC

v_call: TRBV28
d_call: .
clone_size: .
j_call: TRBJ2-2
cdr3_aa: CASSLAGAGTGELFF
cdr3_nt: TGTGCCAGCAGTTTAGCGGGGGCGGGCACCGGGGAGCTGTTTTTT

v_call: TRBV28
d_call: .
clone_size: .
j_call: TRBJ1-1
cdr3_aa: CASSRKMNTEAFF
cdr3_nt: TGTGCCAGCAGTCGTAAGATGAACACTGAAGCTTTCTTT

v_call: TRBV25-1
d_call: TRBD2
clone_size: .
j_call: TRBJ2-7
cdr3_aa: CASSVERDHYEQYF
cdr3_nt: TGTGCCAGCAGTGTTGAGCGGGACCACTACGAGCAGTACTTC

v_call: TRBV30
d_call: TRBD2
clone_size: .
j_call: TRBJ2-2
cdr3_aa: CAWRTSGDTGELFF
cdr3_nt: TGTGCCTGGAGAACTAGCGGGGACACCGGGGAGCTGTTTTTT

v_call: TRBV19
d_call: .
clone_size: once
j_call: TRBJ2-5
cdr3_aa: CASSMRQQRQETQYF
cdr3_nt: TGTGCCAGTAGTATGAGACAGCAGAGACAAGAGACCCAGTACTTC

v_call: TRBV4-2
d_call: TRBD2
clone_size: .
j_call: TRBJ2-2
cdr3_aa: CASSQGTSGKNTGELFF
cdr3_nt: TGTGCCAGCAGCCAAGGGACTAGCGGGAAGAACACCGGGGAGCTGTTTTTT

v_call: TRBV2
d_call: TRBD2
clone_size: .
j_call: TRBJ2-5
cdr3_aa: CASAGLAKETQYF
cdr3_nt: TGTGCCAGCGCGGGACTAGCGAAAGAGACCCAGTACTTC

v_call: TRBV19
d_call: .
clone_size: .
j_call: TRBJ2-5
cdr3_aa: CASSISWEETQYF
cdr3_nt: TGTGCCAGTAGTATATCTTGGGAAGAGACCCAGTACTTC

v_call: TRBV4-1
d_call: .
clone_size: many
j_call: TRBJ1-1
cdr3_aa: CASSRRLGRLNTEAFF
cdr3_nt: TGCGCCAGCAGCCGACGCCTTGGACGGTTGAACACTGAAGCTTTCTTT

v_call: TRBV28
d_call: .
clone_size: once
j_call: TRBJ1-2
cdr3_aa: CASSLLTRGKGYTF
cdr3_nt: TGTGCCAGCAGTTTACTCACCAGAGGCAAGGGCTACACCTTC

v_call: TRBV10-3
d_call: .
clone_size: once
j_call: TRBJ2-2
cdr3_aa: CAISGAGVGTGELFF
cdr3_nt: TGTGCCATCAGTGGGGCAGGGGTGGGAACCGGGGAGCTGTTTTTT

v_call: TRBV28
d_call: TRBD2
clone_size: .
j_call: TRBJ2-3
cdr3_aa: CASATSGRVGDTQYF
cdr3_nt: TGTGCCAGCGCCACCAGCGGGAGGGTCGGAGATACGCAGTATTTT

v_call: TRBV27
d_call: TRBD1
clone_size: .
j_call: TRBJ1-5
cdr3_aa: CASTGQSVNQPQHF
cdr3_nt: TGTGCCAGCACGGGACAGAGTGTCAATCAGCCCCAGCATTTT

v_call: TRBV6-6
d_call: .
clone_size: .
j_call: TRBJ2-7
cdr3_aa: CASSYQGGYSYEQYF
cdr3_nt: TGTGCCAGCAGTTACCAGGGGGGGTATTCCTACGAGCAGTACTTC

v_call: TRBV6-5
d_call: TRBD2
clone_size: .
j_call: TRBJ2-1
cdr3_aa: CASRAGTSRENEQFF
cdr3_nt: TGTGCCAGCAGGGCCGGGACTAGCAGGGAAAATGAGCAGTTCTTC

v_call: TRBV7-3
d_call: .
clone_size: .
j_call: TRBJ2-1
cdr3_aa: CASSLTASYNEQFF
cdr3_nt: TGTGCCAGCAGCTTAACGGCCTCCTACAATGAGCAGTTCTTC

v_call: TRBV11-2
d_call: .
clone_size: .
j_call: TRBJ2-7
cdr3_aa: CASSLDGGPRDEQYF
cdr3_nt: TGTGCCAGCAGCTTAGATGGGGGTCCGAGGGACGAGCAGTACTTC

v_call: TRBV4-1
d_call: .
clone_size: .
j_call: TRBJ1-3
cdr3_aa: CASSHQADSGNTIYF
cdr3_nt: TGCGCCAGCAGCCATCAAGCGGACTCTGGAAACACCATATATTTT

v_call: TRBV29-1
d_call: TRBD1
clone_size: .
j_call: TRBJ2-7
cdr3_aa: CSIERQGASYEQYF
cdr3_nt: TGCAGTATCGAGAGACAGGGGGCCTCCTACGAGCAGTACTTC

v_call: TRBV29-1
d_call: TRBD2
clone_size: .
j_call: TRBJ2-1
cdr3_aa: CSVIPAGARSEQFF
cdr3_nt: TGCAGCGTTATCCCAGCGGGGGCGCGGAGTGAGCAGTTCTTC

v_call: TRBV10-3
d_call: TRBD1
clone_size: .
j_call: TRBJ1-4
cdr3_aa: CAIRQSDRGNEKLFF
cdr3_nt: TGTGCCATCAGACAGTCCGACAGGGGAAATGAAAAACTGTTTTTT

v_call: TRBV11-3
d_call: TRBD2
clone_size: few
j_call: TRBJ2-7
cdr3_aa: CASSTRTSGNYEQYF
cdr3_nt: TGTGCCAGCAGCACCAGGACTAGCGGGAACTACGAGCAGTACTTC

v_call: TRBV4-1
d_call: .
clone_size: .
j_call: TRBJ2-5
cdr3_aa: CASSHPRETQYF
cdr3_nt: TGCGCCAGCAGCCACCCAAGGGAGACCCAGTACTTC

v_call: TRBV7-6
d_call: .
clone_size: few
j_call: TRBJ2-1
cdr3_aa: CASSYLGGAYNEQFF
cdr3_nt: TGTGCCAGCAGCTACCTAGGGGGGGCCTACAATGAGCAGTTCTTC

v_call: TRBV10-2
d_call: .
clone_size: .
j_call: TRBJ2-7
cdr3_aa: CASSGGVRRYEQYF
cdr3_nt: TGCGCCAGCAGTGGCGGGGTAAGGCGCTACGAGCAGTACTTC

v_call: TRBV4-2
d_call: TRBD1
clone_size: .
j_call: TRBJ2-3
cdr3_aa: CASSHGQGRTDTQYF
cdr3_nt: TGTGCCAGCAGCCATGGACAGGGCCGCACAGATACGCAGTATTTT

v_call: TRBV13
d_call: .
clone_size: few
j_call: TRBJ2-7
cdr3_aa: CASTRYGRGAEQYF
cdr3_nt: TGTGCCAGCACGCGTTATGGGAGGGGGGCCGAGCAGTACTTC

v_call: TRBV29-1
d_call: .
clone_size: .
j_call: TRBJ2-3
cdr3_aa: CSVWGAGTDTQYF
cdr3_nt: TGCAGCGTTTGGGGGGCTGGCACAGATACGCAGTATTTT

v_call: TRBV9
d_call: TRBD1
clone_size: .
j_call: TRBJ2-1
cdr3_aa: CASSTSTGFEQFF
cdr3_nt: TGTGCCAGCAGCACCTCGACAGGGTTCGAGCAGTTCTTC

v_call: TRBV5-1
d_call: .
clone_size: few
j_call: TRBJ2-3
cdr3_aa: CASSSSYSGFSTDTQYF
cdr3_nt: TGCGCCAGCAGCTCGAGCTATAGCGGCTTTAGCACAGATACGCAGTATTTT

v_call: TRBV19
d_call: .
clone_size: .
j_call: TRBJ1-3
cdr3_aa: CASSPGRPNSGNTIYF
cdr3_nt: TGTGCCAGTAGCCCGGGACGGCCAAACTCTGGAAACACCATATATTTT

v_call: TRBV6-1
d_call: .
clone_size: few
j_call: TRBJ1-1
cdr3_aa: CASSEPGVTTEAFF
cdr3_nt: TGTGCCAGCAGTGAACCCGGGGTAACCACTGAAGCTTTCTTT

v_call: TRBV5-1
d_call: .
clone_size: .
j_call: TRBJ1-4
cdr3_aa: CASSLGLTRALTNEKLFF
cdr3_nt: TGCGCCAGCAGCTTGGGTCTGACGAGGGCCCTAACTAATGAAAAACTGTTTTTT